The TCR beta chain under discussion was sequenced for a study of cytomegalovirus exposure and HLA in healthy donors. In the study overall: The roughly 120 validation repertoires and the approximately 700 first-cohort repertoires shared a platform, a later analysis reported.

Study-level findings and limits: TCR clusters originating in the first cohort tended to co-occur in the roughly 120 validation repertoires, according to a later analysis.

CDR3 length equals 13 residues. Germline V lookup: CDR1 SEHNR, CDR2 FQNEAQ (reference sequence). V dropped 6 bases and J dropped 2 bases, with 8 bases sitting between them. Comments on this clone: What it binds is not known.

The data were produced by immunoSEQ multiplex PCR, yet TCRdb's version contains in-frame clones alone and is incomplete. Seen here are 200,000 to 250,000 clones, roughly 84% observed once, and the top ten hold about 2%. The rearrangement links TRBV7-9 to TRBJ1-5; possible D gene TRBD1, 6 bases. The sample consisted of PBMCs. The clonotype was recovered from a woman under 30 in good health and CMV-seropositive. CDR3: CASSRQGNQPQHF. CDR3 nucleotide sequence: TGTGCCAGCAGTAGACAGGGCAATCAGCCCCAGCATTTT.